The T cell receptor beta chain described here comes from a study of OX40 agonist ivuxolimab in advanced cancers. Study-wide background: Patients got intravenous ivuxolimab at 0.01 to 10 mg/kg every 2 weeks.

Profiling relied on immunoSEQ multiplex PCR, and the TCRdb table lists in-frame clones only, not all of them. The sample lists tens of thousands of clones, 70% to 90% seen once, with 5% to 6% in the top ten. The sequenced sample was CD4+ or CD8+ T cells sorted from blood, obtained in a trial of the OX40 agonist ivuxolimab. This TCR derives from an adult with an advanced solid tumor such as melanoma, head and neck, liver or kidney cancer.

In DNA form, the CDR3 reads TGTGCCAGCAGTCTGGGCGGGACAGGGTGGTACGAGCAGTACTTC. This gives the protein CASSLGGTGWYEQYF. The chain is built from TRBV5-4 and TRBJ2-7; 9 bases are shared with TRBD1. The germline gives CDR1 SGHNT, CDR2 YYREEE (reference sequence). The length of the CDR3 is 15 residues. V dropped 5 bases and J dropped 4; count of bases not matched to a gene: 10.